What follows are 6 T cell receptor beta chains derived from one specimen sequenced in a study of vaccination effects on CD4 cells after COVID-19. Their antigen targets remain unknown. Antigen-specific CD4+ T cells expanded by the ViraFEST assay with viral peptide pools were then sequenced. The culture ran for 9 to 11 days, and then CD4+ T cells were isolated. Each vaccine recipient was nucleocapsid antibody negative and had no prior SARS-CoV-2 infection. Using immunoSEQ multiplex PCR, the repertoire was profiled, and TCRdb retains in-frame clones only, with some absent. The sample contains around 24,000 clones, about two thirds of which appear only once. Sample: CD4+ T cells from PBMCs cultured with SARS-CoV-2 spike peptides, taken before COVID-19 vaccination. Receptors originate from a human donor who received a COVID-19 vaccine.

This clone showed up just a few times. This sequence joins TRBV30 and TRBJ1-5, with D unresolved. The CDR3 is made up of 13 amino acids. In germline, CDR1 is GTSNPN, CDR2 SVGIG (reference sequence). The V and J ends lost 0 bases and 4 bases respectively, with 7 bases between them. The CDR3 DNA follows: TGTGCCTGGAGTGTACGAGGTAATCAGCCCCAGCATTTT. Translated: CAWSVRGNQPQHF.

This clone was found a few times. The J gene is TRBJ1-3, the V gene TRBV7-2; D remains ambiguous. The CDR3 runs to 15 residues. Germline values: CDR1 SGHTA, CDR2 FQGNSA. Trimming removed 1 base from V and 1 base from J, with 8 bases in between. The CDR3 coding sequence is TGTGCCAGCAGCTTAGTGGGGTTTTCTGGAAACACCATATATTTT. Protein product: CASSLVGFSGNTIYF.

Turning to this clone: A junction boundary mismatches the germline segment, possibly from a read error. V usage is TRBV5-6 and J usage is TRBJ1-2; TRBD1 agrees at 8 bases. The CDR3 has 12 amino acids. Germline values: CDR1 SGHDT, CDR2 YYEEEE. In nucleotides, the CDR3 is TGTGCCAGCAGCTTGGTACCTTCAGGGGGCGTTTTC. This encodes CASSLVPSGGVF.

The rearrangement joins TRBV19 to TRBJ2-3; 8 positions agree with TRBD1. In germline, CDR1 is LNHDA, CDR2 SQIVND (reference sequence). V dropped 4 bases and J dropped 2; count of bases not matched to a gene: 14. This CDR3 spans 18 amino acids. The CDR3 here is CASSTGQGGGLHTDTQYF. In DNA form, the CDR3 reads TGTGCCAGTAGTACAGGACAGGGAGGAGGGCTCCACACAGATACGCAGTATTTT.

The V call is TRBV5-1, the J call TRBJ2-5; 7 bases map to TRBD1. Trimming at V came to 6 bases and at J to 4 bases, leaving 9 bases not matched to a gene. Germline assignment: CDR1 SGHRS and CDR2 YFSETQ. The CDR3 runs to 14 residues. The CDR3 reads CASTRQGWGETQYF. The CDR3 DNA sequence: TGCGCCAGCACGAGACAGGGATGGGGAGAGACCCAGTACTTC.

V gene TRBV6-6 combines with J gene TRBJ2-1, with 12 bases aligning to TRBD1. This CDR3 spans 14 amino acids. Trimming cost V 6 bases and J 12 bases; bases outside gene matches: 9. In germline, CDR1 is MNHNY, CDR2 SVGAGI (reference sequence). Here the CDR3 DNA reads TGTGCCAGCAGCACCGGGACAGGGGGCACTTGGCAGTTCTTC. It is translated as CASSTGTGGTWQFF.